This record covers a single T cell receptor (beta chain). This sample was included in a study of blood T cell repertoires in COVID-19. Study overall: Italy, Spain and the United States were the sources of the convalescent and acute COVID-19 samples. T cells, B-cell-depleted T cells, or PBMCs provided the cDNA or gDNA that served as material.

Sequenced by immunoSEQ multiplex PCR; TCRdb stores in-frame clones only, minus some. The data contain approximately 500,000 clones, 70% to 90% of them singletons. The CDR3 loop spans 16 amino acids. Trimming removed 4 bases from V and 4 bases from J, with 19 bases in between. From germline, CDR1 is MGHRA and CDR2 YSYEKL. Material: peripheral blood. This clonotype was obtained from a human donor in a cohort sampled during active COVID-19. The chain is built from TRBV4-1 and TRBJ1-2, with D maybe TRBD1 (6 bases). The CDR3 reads CASSPRRDTNTYGYTF. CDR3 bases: TGCGCCAGCAGCCCCCGCCGGGACACCAACACCTATGGCTACACCTTC.